These T cell receptor beta chains were read from a single sample in a study of blood T cells in healthy people across ages. From the 5' RACE reads, TCRdb called clonotypes with MiXCR, one entry per CDR3 protein. The data show nearly 1 million distinct CDR3 sequences, with just over 50% seen just once and around a fifth held by the top ten. The sequenced sample was blood. These receptors were collected from a woman aged 60-75 years in good health. The CDR3 runs from the conserved cysteine through the conserved F or W. The order of the fields is CDR3 DNA, CDR3 protein, clone size, J gene, V gene, CDR3 length, D gene. A D gene is named only where the DNA matches it firmly. Clone size, where shown, is once, few, many, or a class for clones that have expanded.

TGTGCCAGCACGAACTTAGGGGGGGACTCAGAGACCCAGTACTTC CASTNLGGDSETQYF few TRBJ2-5 TRBV5-4 15 -
TGTGCCAGCAGCTTCACAGGGAACTATGGCTACACCTTC CASSFTGNYGYTF few TRBJ1-2 TRBV7-8 13 -
TGTGCCAGCAGTCTAGCAACAGGGGGGCAAGAGACCCAGTACTTC CASSLATGGQETQYF - TRBJ2-5 TRBV12-3/TRBV12-4 15 TRBD1
TGTGCCAGCAGGCAGGCAGGGAATAATTCACCCCTCCACTTT CASRQAGNNSPLHF - TRBJ1-6 TRBV25-1 14 -
TGCAGTGCTCCAAAACAGGGACAGGGAGGACCATACGAGCAGTACTTC CSAPKQGQGGPYEQYF few TRBJ2-7 TRBV20-1 16 TRBD1
TGTGCCAGCAGCTTTCTGTCGGGAGACGAGGGCACAGATACGCAGTATTTT CASSFLSGDEGTDTQYF - TRBJ2-3 TRBV7-6 17 -
TGTGCCAGCAGAGCAGCGGGAGGCTCCTACAATGAGCAGTACTTC CASRAAGGSYNEQYF - TRBJ2-7 TRBV12-3/TRBV12-4 15 TRBD2
TGCGCCAGCACTGGGGGGGTCCTCTCCTACGAGCAGTACTTC CASTGGVLSYEQYF many TRBJ2-7 TRBV5-1 14 TRBD2
TGCAGTGCTAGAGATGTTGGAGTCATTATTCGGGGTGAGCAGTTCTTC CSARDVGVIIRGEQFF - TRBJ2-1 TRBV20-1 16 -
TGCAGTGCTAGAGATCATCTAGCGGGAGAGCCCCACAATGAGCAGTTCTTC CSARDHLAGEPHNEQFF - TRBJ2-1 TRBV20-1 17 TRBD2
TGTGCCAGCAGCTTAGAAGGCCGGACCGACTTAGATACGCAGTATTTT CASSLEGRTDLDTQYF - TRBJ2-3 TRBV7-2 16 -
TGTGCCAGCAGAGGACTAGGCGGGGGAGAGACCCAGTACTTC CASRGLGGGETQYF few TRBJ2-5 TRBV27 14 TRBD2
TGTACCAGCAGTTTCAATCTCTACGAGCAGTACTTC CTSSFNLYEQYF once TRBJ2-7 TRBV12-3/TRBV12-4 12 -
TGTGCCAGCAGCATCAGATCGGATACGCAGTATTTT CASSIRSDTQYF - TRBJ2-3 TRBV7-9 12 -
TGCAGCGTGGCCGGGACGGATTATGGCTACACCTTC CSVAGTDYGYTF few TRBJ1-2 TRBV29-1 12 -
TGTGCCACCAGCAGAGATTTTGAGCAGGGGGTCTGGCGCTACGAGCAGTACTTC CATSRDFEQGVWRYEQYF - TRBJ2-7 TRBV15 18 TRBD1
TGTGCCAGCACTCCTTCGGGGGTAGGGGCCTACGAGCAGTACTTC CASTPSGVGAYEQYF once TRBJ2-7 TRBV9 15 -
TGTGCCAGCAGCCAAATTGGCGTCATAGAGACCCAGTACTTC CASSQIGVIETQYF once TRBJ2-5 TRBV4-2 14 -
TGTGCCAGCAGCTCATACTTACAGGGGTCCTACGAGCAGTACTTC CASSSYLQGSYEQYF few TRBJ2-7 TRBV7-2 15 TRBD1